This entry lists 6 T cell receptor beta chains sequenced from one sample in a study of cytotoxic CD8 clonotypes in ibrutinib-treated CLL. The method was immunoSEQ multiplex PCR; TCRdb's version includes in-frame clones alone and lacks a portion of them. The sample has some 130,000 clones, 70% to 90% seen once. Sample: PBMCs, taken after 24 months of ibrutinib treatment. These receptors all come from a human donor with chronic lymphocytic leukemia.

The J gene is TRBJ1-1, the V gene TRBV4-3; D is uncertain. The germline gives CDR1 LGHNA, CDR2 YSLEER. Trimming left V 0 bases short and J 3 bases short, with 14 bases between. The CDR3 is made up of 16 amino acids. CDR3 bases: TGCGCCAGCAGCCAAGACACATTCGGTGGGGACACTGAAGCTTTCTTT. Its protein is CASSQDTFGGDTEAFF.

The rearrangement joins TRBV29-1 to TRBJ2-1; possibly TRBD2 for D (6 bases). This CDR3 contains 14 residues. Germline CDR1 SQVTM, CDR2 ANQGSEA. The V end was cut by 3 bases, the J end by 9 bases, with 18 bases between. CDR3 sequence: CSVDGRTPSIEQFF. The CDR3 DNA is TGCAGCGTTGACGGGAGAACTCCCTCGATTGAGCAGTTCTTC.

In its sample, this clone was seen a few times. This chain joins TRBV19 and TRBJ1-2, with TRBD1 matching over 7 bases. Germline assignment: CDR1 LNHDA and CDR2 SQIVND (reference sequence). This CDR3 is 18 amino acids long. The ends lost 5 bases at V and 0 bases at J; junction bases unmatched: 15. CDR3 in DNA: TGTGCCAGTAGTTTACTCCGAGGGGGCGCCGATACTAACTATGGCTACACCTTC. This encodes CASSLLRGGADTNYGYTF.

This chain connects TRBV5-1 to TRBJ1-2, with TRBD1 matching 12 bases. Per the germline V gene, CDR1 is SGHRS and CDR2 is YFSETQ. J lost 7 bases, V lost 4 bases, and 5 bases had no gene match. CDR3 length: 14 residues. CDR3 in DNA: TGCGCCAGCAGCCTGGGACAGGGGGCGTTTGGCTACACCTTC. Protein sequence: CASSLGQGAFGYTF. Complete variable domain (other parts from reference TRBV5-1 and TRBJ1-2): KAGVTQTPRYLIKTRGQQVTLSCSPISGHRSVSWYQQTPGQGLQFLFEYFSETQRNKGNFPGRFSGRQFSNSRSEMNVSTLELGDSALYLCASSLGQGAFGYTFGSGTRLTVV.

V gene TRBV6-1 combines with J gene TRBJ1-2; unclear D gene. V dropped 3 bases and J dropped 2 bases, with 7 bases sitting between them. This CDR3 comprises 13 residues. Germline V gives CDR1 MNHNS, CDR2 SASEGT. CDR3 DNA: TGTGCCAGCAGTGAGTGGCAGAACTATGGCTACACCTTC. The encoded protein is CASSEWQNYGYTF.

The gene calls are TRBV5-4 and TRBJ2-3; 7 bases are a match to TRBD2. J was trimmed by 8 bases and V by 3 bases; bases with no gene match: 6. There are 13 residues in the CDR3. Germline CDR1 reads SGHNT; CDR2 reads YYREEE (reference sequence). The CDR3 is CASSSQGGGTQYF. The CDR3, as DNA: TGTGCCAGCAGCTCCCAGGGCGGGGGTACGCAGTATTTT.